This T cell receptor beta chain was sequenced during a study of CD8 T cells in Susac syndrome. With random hexamers, reverse transcription was performed on about 0.5 to 1 ug of RNA. TCRdb reanalysed the immunoSEQ multiplex PCR reads using MiXCR and keeps one entry per CDR3 protein. The data contain roughly 180,000 distinct CDR3 sequences, approximately 93% of them singletons. Looked up from germline, CDR1 is KGHSY and CDR2 is FQNENV. The CDR3 runs to 13 residues. Trimming removed 4 bases from V and 8 bases from J, with 14 bases in between. The sample taken for sequencing was CD4+ T cells from PBMCs. The V gene is TRBV16, the J gene TRBJ1-1; D call uncertain. This TCR was recovered from a human donor with multiple sclerosis. CDR3 residues: CASSPREMAEAFF. DNA for the CDR3: TGTGCCAGCAGCCCTCGAGAGATGGCAGAAGCTTTCTTT.